Shown below are 27 T cell receptor beta chains from a single sample sequenced in a study of human T cells and chemical hapten exposure. MiXCR, applied by TCRdb to the RACE reads, yields one record per CDR3 protein. The sample lists about 49,000 distinct CDR3 sequences; about 10% were seen once. Time point meaning: patch test 1, 2 weeks after DPC sensitization. Treatment given: therapeutic diphenylcyclopropenone sensitization with weekly scalp DPC. Sequenced material: whole blood, taken in connection with sensitization to the hapten diphenylcyclopropenone (DPC). These receptors originate from a woman in her forties or fifties with alopecia areata. Some clones in this sample may be carry-over from other donors' samples.

This chain links TRBV6-6 with TRBJ1-4; the D is unclear. The CDR3 contains 14 residues. Germline V CDR1 and CDR2: MNHNY, SVGAGI (reference sequence). Trimming cost V 8 bases and J 7 bases, with 17 bases left between them. Here the CDR3 reads CASAPGKLSEKLFF. DNA of the CDR3: TGTGCCAGCGCTCCTGGGAAGCTAAGTGAAAAACTGTTTTTT.

This clonotype was seen just once. The V and J genes are TRBV29-1 and TRBJ2-1, with D maybe TRBD1 (5 bases). Germline lookup yields CDR1 SQVTM and CDR2 ANQGSEA. V was cut by 4 bases and J by 14 bases, with 15 bases left in between. This CDR3 has 11 amino acids. The DNA for the CDR3 is TGCAGCGTTGTAAGGGGCAAATCGGAGTTCTTC. Its translation: CSVVRGKSEFF.

In the case of this clonotype: This could be a read error, since a much larger clone is one nucleotide away. V is TRBV14 and J is TRBJ1-2; D gene ambiguous. There are 14 residues in the CDR3. Germline values: CDR1 SGHDN, CDR2 FVKESK. V was shortened by 0 bases and J by 7 bases, with 12 bases between the two germline ends. For the CDR3, the DNA is TGTGCCAGCAGCCAAGATTGGGGAATAGCTGGCTACACCTTC. Amino acids: CASSQDWGIAGYTF.

This clonotype was seen only a few times. This chain uses TRBV11-2 with TRBJ2-5; TRBD1 might be the D (6 bases). The V end was cut by 5 bases, the J end by 5 bases, with 15 bases between. Germline V gene data show CDR1 as SGHAT and CDR2 as FQNNGV. CDR3 length equals 14 residues. The CDR3 here is CASSRTVQSETQYF. The CDR3, as DNA: TGTGCCAGCAGCCGGACAGTCCAGTCGGAGACCCAGTACTTC.

In its sample, this clonotype was seen many times. This rearrangement joins TRBV29-1 to TRBJ2-7; 7 positions match TRBD1. The V gene end was trimmed by 1 base and the J gene end by 3 bases; junction bases not matched to a gene: 18. Germline V gene sequence: CDR1 SQVTM, CDR2 ANQGSEA. CDR3 length: 18 residues. CDR3 in DNA: TGCAGCGTTGAAGGCAGGGCCGGGGACAGCCGCGGGTACTACGAGCAGTACTTC. This translates into CSVEGRAGDSRGYYEQYF.

The genes are TRBV27 and TRBJ1-6, with D possibly TRBD1 on 5 matching bases. CDR3 length equals 13 residues. The ends were cut back, 2 bases at V and 9 bases at J, with 8 bases in the middle. Per the germline V gene, CDR1 is MNHEY and CDR2 is SMNVEV (reference sequence). CDR3 bases: TGTGCCAGCAGTTTAGTCAGGGTTTCACCCCTCCACTTT. This translates into CASSLVRVSPLHF.

The chain is built from TRBV7-2 and TRBJ2-1; D gene ambiguous. The ends were cut back, 1 base at V and 5 bases at J, with 12 bases in the middle. Looked up from germline, CDR1 is SGHTA and CDR2 is FQGNSA. The CDR3 has 15 amino acids. CDR3 residues: CASSLDSVYNNEQFF. DNA for the CDR3: TGTGCCAGCAGCTTAGATAGTGTCTATAACAATGAGCAGTTCTTC.

This clonotype was seen at least ten times. CDR3 bases: TGTGCCAGCAGTCCGGGACAGACCCTCCTGAACACTGAAGCTTTCTTT. As protein: CASSPGQTLLNTEAFF. V gene TRBV12-3 or TRBV12-4 combines with J gene TRBJ1-1, with TRBD1 matching 7 bases. The CDR3 is made up of 16 amino acids. V shed 5 bases and J 0 bases; nucleotides not matched to a gene: 9.

The V and J genes are TRBV29-1 and TRBJ2-5, with D unresolved. CDR3 length equals 12 residues. Trimming took 2 bases from V and 13 from J, leaving 17 bases between them. The V gene's germline CDR1 is SQVTM and CDR2 ANQGSEA. The CDR3 bases are TGCAGCGTTGAAATTCGAAGGGAAGTACGGTACTTC. Its protein is CSVEIRREVRYF.

As concerns this clonotype: This clone may be a read error of a much larger clone one base away. The chain links TRBV2 to TRBJ1-5; 9 bases match TRBD1. J was trimmed by 5 bases and V by 10 bases; bases with no gene match: 9. This CDR3 region has 14 residues. Germline V gives CDR1 SNHLY, CDR2 FYNNEI. CDR3 DNA sequence: TGTGCCAACAGCGCCGACAGGGGGTATCAGCCCCAGCATTTT. This codes for CANSADRGYQPQHF.

To note about this clonotype: This may be a read error: a much more frequent sequence differs by one nucleotide. The rearrangement links TRBV2 to TRBJ2-7; TRBD2 agrees at 8 bases. This CDR3 has 12 residues. Germline loops: CDR1 SNHLY, CDR2 FYNNEI. Trimming at V came to 5 bases and at J to 4 bases, leaving 1 base not matched to a gene. Here the CDR3 DNA reads TGTGCCAGCAGTATAGCGGGGTACGAGCAGTACTTC. Translation: CASSIAGYEQYF.

This clonotype was counted ten times or more. The chain is built from TRBV28 and TRBJ2-7, with D uncertain. CDR1 is MDHEN and CDR2 is SYDVKM in the germline V gene. The CDR3 length is 16 residues. V lost 6 bases, J lost 0 bases, and 18 bases lay in between. In nucleotides, the CDR3 is TGTGCCAGCAGCAACACGCCGGGCTTCAGCTCCTACGAGCAGTACTTC. The encoded protein is CASSNTPGFSSYEQYF.

This clonotype was seen at least ten times. The chain combines TRBV12-3 or TRBV12-4 with TRBJ1-5; 8 bases map to TRBD1. The CDR3 has 14 residues. Trimming cost V 6 bases and J 4 bases; bases outside gene matches: 5. CDR3 in amino acids: CASRGTGPNQPQHF. Here the CDR3 DNA reads TGTGCCAGCAGGGGGACAGGACCAAATCAGCCCCAGCATTTT.

In its sample, this clonotype was seen many times. The chain combines TRBV18 with TRBJ1-2; possible D gene TRBD1, 6 bases. Trimming stripped 3 bases from V and 2 bases from J, with 13 bases between. Looked up from germline, CDR1 is KGHSH and CDR2 is LQKENI. The CDR3 covers 15 residues. The CDR3 DNA is TGTGCCAGCTCACCCGGACAGATGAAAAACTATGGCTACACCTTC. This translates into CASSPGQMKNYGYTF. Using reference TRBV18 and TRBJ1-2 for the parts outside the CDR3, the full variable domain is NAGVMQNPRHLVRRRGQEARLRCSPMKGHSHVYWYRQLPEEGLKFMVYLQKENIIDESGMPKERFSAEFPKEGPSILRIQQVVRGDSAAYFCASSPGQMKNYGYTFGSGTRLTVV.

The chain employs TRBV29-1 and TRBJ1-5; D is uncertain. The CDR3 runs 14 residues. Germline assignment: CDR1 SQVTM and CDR2 ANQGSEA. Between the trimmed V and J ends, which lost 7 bases and 4 bases, there was a span of 17 bases. The CDR3 is CSAIPVGLNQPQHF. The CDR3 bases are TGCAGCGCCATACCTGTGGGCCTTAATCAGCCCCAGCATTTT.

This clonotype was seen more than once but under ten times. The chain employs TRBV2 and TRBJ1-1, with D unclear. Per germline, CDR1 SNHLY and CDR2 FYNNEI. The CDR3 contains 13 residues. Trimming removed 7 bases at V and 0 bases at J, with 9 bases between. CDR3 protein: CASKEFMNTEAFF. DNA of the CDR3: TGTGCCAGCAAGGAATTCATGAACACTGAAGCTTTCTTT.

This chain joins TRBV10-2 and TRBJ1-2, with D perhaps TRBD1 (6 bases). This CDR3 has 14 residues. The V end lost 2 bases, the J end lost 7 bases, and 14 bases lay between the germline ends. Germline assignment: CDR1 WSHSY and CDR2 SAAADI. In DNA form, the CDR3 reads TGCGCCAGCAGTGAGAGGCGGGGGGCGGGTGGCTACACCTTC. Translation: CASSERRGAGGYTF.

The genes are TRBV27 and TRBJ2-3; maybe TRBD1 (7 bases). The germline V and J ends were trimmed by 5 bases and 5 bases, with 26 bases remaining between them. In germline, CDR1 is MNHEY, CDR2 SMNVEV (reference sequence). The CDR3 spans 18 residues. In nucleotides, the CDR3 is TGTGCCAGCAGTCTCACGTCGGGGGTCAGGGGGTGGGAAGATACGCAGTATTTT. As protein: CASSLTSGVRGWEDTQYF.

The V gene is TRBV9, the J gene TRBJ2-1, with D perhaps matching TRBD1 (6 bases). CDR1 and CDR2 (germline): SGDLS, YYNGEE. V shed 2 bases and J shed 4 bases, with 13 bases lying between them. This CDR3 spans 15 amino acids. The CDR3 region is CASSVGAGAYNEQFF. In DNA form, the CDR3 reads TGTGCCAGCAGCGTGGGAGCAGGGGCGTACAATGAGCAGTTCTTC.

This clonotype was observed many times. The rearrangement joins TRBV11-2 to TRBJ2-1; D unresolved. The CDR3 runs 15 residues. CDR1 SGHAT and CDR2 FQNNGV come from the germline V gene. The V end lost 6 bases, the J end lost 8 bases, and 20 bases lay between the germline ends. The CDR3 loop is CASRKIPIPNHEQFF. CDR3 bases: TGTGCCAGCAGGAAGATCCCCATCCCTAACCATGAGCAGTTCTTC. The whole variable domain, filled in from reference TRBV11-2 and TRBJ2-1, reads EAGVAQSPRYKIIEKRQSVAFWCNPISGHATLYWYQQILGQGPKLLIQFQNNGVVDDSQLPKDRFSAERLKGVDSTLKIQPAKLEDSAVYLCASRKIPIPNHEQFFGPGTRLTVL.

This clonotype was detected many times. J is TRBJ1-1 and V is TRBV18; possible D gene TRBD1, 6 bases. V lost 3 bases to trimming and J lost 1 base, with 15 bases between them. The CDR3 sequence is 16 residues long. Germline-derived CDR1 and CDR2 are KGHSH and LQKENI. DNA for the CDR3: TGTGCCAGCTCACCGTTCGGGGGGCAAGAGAACACTGAAGCTTTCTTT. Protein product: CASSPFGGQENTEAFF.

The chain employs TRBV29-1 and TRBJ2-7, with D perhaps matching TRBD1 (5 bases). Trimming shortened V by 6 bases and J by 1 base, and 7 bases separated the two germline ends. The V gene's germline CDR1 is SQVTM and CDR2 ANQGSEA. The CDR3 extends over 11 amino acids. The CDR3 nucleotides are TGCAGCGTAAGGGGTTCCTACGAGCAGTACTTC. It yields the protein CSVRGSYEQYF.

This chain connects TRBV5-1 to TRBJ2-7; D is perhaps TRBD2 (5 bases). Germline CDR1 SGHRS, CDR2 YFSETQ. V lost 8 bases and J lost 3, with 33 bases in between. The CDR3 loop spans 19 amino acids. The chain's CDR3 is CARMEARYFKSGLGYEQYF. The CDR3, as DNA: TGCGCCAGGATGGAGGCCCGGTACTTTAAAAGCGGATTGGGCTACGAGCAGTACTTC.

J is TRBJ2-5 and V is TRBV7-8; D perhaps matches TRBD2 (6 bases). Germline V gene lookup returns CDR1 SGHVS and CDR2 FQNEAQ. V shed 7 bases and J shed 3 bases, with 15 bases lying between them. The CDR3 runs to 14 residues. CDR3 DNA: TGTGCCAGCAAGAGGACTACCACCGAAGAGACCCAGTACTTC. This codes for CASKRTTTEETQYF.

The CDR3 loop reads CSVEENPPPDTQYF. The CDR3 DNA reads as TGCAGCGTTGAGGAAAACCCCCCACCAGATACGCAGTATTTT. V and J are TRBV29-1 and TRBJ2-3; D is uncertain. The CDR3 is made up of 14 amino acids. The germline gives CDR1 SQVTM, CDR2 ANQGSEA. The V end was cut by 3 bases, the J end by 4 bases, with 14 bases between.

In its sample, this clonotype was seen a few times. This chain uses TRBV12-3 or TRBV12-4 with TRBJ1-5; maybe TRBD1 (5 bases). V lost 7 bases and J 4 bases, leaving 14 bases between the germline ends. The CDR3 is made up of 14 amino acids. As DNA, the CDR3 is TGTGCCAGCACAACGGGACGGATGAATCAGCCCCAGCATTTT. Its translation: CASTTGRMNQPQHF.

This clonotype was seen at least ten times. This sequence joins TRBV19 and TRBJ2-5; 8 bases are a match to TRBD1. V dropped 6 bases and J dropped 3; count of bases not matched to a gene: 15. Germline V CDR1 and CDR2: LNHDA, SQIVND (reference sequence). This CDR3 is built from 17 residues. CDR3: CASSLPSGRGQEETQYF. CDR3 nucleotide sequence: TGTGCCAGTAGCCTTCCTTCCGGCAGGGGGCAAGAAGAGACCCAGTACTTC.